This entry lists 21 T cell receptor beta chains sequenced from one sample in a study of cytomegalovirus exposure and HLA in healthy donors. 60 Vbeta and 13 Jbeta primers were used in PCR. Generated by immunoSEQ multiplex PCR, the TCRdb table keeps only in-frame clones and is missing some. The top ten clones hold approximately 7% of a sample with over 100,000 clones, approximately 74% of them seen once. Sequencing input: PBMCs. These receptors were taken from a male donor in good health and CMV-seronegative.

V usage is TRBV6-6 and J usage is TRBJ2-3; 8 bases are a match to TRBD2. V shed 6 bases and J 12 bases; nucleotides not matched to a gene: 8. The CDR3 is made up of 12 amino acids. Germline V CDR1 and CDR2: MNHNY, SVGAGI (reference sequence). The chain's CDR3 is CASSSGLEVQYF. The CDR3 nucleotides read TGTGCCAGCAGCTCGGGACTAGAGGTTCAGTATTTT.

The V and J genes are TRBV11-2 and TRBJ2-2, with 15 nucleotides matching TRBD2. Germline CDR1 and CDR2: SGHAT and FQNNGV. The V segment lost 5 bases and the J segment 4 bases; nucleotides outside the gene matches: 11. The CDR3 sequence is 19 residues long. CDR3 sequence: CASSPLRTSGRGGTGELFF. The CDR3 DNA sequence: TGTGCCAGCAGCCCCCTTAGGACTAGCGGGAGGGGGGGCACCGGGGAGCTGTTTTTT. The complete variable domain, with remaining parts taken from reference TRBV11-2 and TRBJ2-2, reads EAGVAQSPRYKIIEKRQSVAFWCNPISGHATLYWYQQILGQGPKLLIQFQNNGVVDDSQLPKDRFSAERLKGVDSTLKIQPAKLEDSAVYLCASSPLRTSGRGGTGELFFGEGSRLTVL.

This clone occurred a few times. This chain joins TRBV7-6 and TRBJ1-1; TRBD1 is a possible D gene (6 bases). Trimming cost V 3 bases and J 1 base, with 12 bases left between them. CDR3 length: 15 amino acids. CDR1 SGHVS and CDR2 FNYEAQ come from the germline V gene. The CDR3 loop is CASSFPTGSNTEAFF. The CDR3 region has the DNA TGTGCCAGCAGCTTTCCTACAGGGTCGAACACTGAAGCTTTCTTT.

The chain has TRBV6-5 and TRBJ2-1; 11 bases agree with TRBD1. The V gene's germline CDR1 is MNHEY and CDR2 SVGAGI. The CDR3 runs 16 residues. The trim removed 1 base at V and 8 bases at J, leaving 7 bases unmatched. CDR3 DNA sequence: TGTGCCAGCAGTTACTGGACAGGGGGCGCGGGCGATGAGCAGTTCTTC. Translation: CASSYWTGGAGDEQFF.

The CDR3 region is CSVGSQGGYHNEQFF. As DNA, the CDR3 is TGCAGCGTTGGATCACAGGGGGGATACCACAATGAGCAGTTCTTC. V and J are TRBV29-1 and TRBJ2-1, with 8 nucleotides matching TRBD1. The CDR3 runs to 15 residues. Germline lookup yields CDR1 SQVTM and CDR2 ANQGSEA. V trimming: 4 bases; J trimming: 5 bases; junction bases outside the gene matches: 10.

The chain recombines TRBV4-2 with TRBJ1-5; D call uncertain. Germline V gene sequence: CDR1 LGHNA, CDR2 YNFKEQ. The CDR3 has 15 residues. The V and J ends lost 0 bases and 0 bases respectively, with 6 bases between them. The CDR3 DNA reads TGTGCCAGCAGCCAAGAAAGGAGTAGCAATCAGCCCCAGCATTTT. This sequence encodes CASSQERSSNQPQHF.

Details on this clone: The junction shows a germline mismatch at one end, possibly a read error. V and J are TRBV27 and TRBJ2-7, with 11 positions matching TRBD2. Germline CDR1 and CDR2: MNHEY and SMNVEV (reference sequence). The CDR3 is 16 residues long. The CDR3 DNA reads as TGTGTCAGCAACGCTTTATCTAGCGGGGGGAGTAACGAGCAGTACTTC. It is translated as CVSNALSSGGSNEQYF.

The chain couples TRBV6-5 to TRBJ1-1; 9 positions agree with TRBD1. CDR3 size: 16 residues. The junction had 10 bases not matched to a gene; V was cut back by 4 bases and J by 4 bases. Germline assignment: CDR1 MNHEY and CDR2 SVGAGI. The CDR3 nucleotides read TGTGCCAGCAGTTTCGTCGGACAGGGGCAGGCCACTGAAGCTTTCTTT. Its protein is CASSFVGQGQATEAFF.

This chain joins TRBV28 and TRBJ1-5, with a possible D match to TRBD1 (5 bases). This CDR3 has 13 residues. Trimming stripped 7 bases from V and 4 bases from J, with 11 bases between. Germline CDR1 and CDR2: MDHEN and SYDVKM. As DNA, the CDR3 is TGTGCCAGCATCCCCACAGGAAATCAGCCCCAGCATTTT. It is translated as CASIPTGNQPQHF.

This clone occurred once. This sequence joins TRBV9 and TRBJ2-1, with TRBD1 identical over 7 bases. This CDR3 is 15 amino acids long. Unmatched junction bases numbered 4, after V lost 0 bases and J lost 4 bases. Germline loops: CDR1 SGDLS, CDR2 YYNGEE. CDR3 loop: CASSVVGDSYNEQFF. The CDR3 DNA reads as TGTGCCAGCAGCGTAGTAGGGGACAGTTACAATGAGCAGTTCTTC.

This clone was picked up a small number of times. The chain joins TRBV28 to TRBJ2-3; 12 bases agree with TRBD2. V gave up 6 bases and J gave up 1 base; unmatched junction bases: 2. The CDR3 spans 15 residues. Germline CDR1 reads MDHEN; CDR2 reads SYDVKM. In DNA, the CDR3 is TGTGCCAGCAGCCGGACTAGCGGGGGCACAGATACGCAGTATTTT. Translating gives CASSRTSGGTDTQYF.

The genes are TRBV28 and TRBJ2-7; possible D gene TRBD1, 6 bases. CDR3 length equals 14 residues. V lost 7 bases and J lost 7, with 20 bases in between. Per the germline V gene, CDR1 is MDHEN and CDR2 is SYDVKM. CDR3 in amino acids: CASNRAQGWWEQYF. The CDR3 DNA is TGTGCCAGCAATCGGGCCCAGGGGTGGTGGGAGCAGTACTTC.

The chain links TRBV5-1 to TRBJ1-3, with D maybe TRBD1 (6 bases). CDR3 length: 16 residues. CDR1 and CDR2 (germline): SGHRS, YFSETQ. V shed 1 base and J shed 0 bases, with 11 bases lying between them. Written as DNA, the CDR3 is TGCGCCAGCAGCTTGTCAGGGGTCGGCTCTGGAAACACCATATATTTT. Residues: CASSLSGVGSGNTIYF. Variable domain in full (rest from reference TRBV5-1 and TRBJ1-3): KAGVTQTPRYLIKTRGQQVTLSCSPISGHRSVSWYQQTPGQGLQFLFEYFSETQRNKGNFPGRFSGRQFSNSRSEMNVSTLELGDSALYLCASSLSGVGSGNTIYFGEGSWLTVV.

The CDR3 region is CATQEVLDRANQPQHF. The DNA of the CDR3 is TGTGCCACTCAAGAGGTACTGGACAGGGCAAATCAGCCCCAGCATTTT. The V gene is TRBV19, the J gene TRBJ1-5, with 8 bases matching TRBD1. V trimming: 10 bases; J trimming: 4 bases; junction bases outside the gene matches: 15. CDR3 length: 16 residues. CDR1 is LNHDA and CDR2 is SQIVND in the germline V gene (reference sequence).

V and J are TRBV11-2 and TRBJ2-7; TRBD1 agrees at 7 bases. J was trimmed by 4 bases and V by 1 base; bases with no gene match: 4. The CDR3 length is 14 residues. The germline V gene encodes CDR1 SGHAT and CDR2 FQNNGV. As DNA, the CDR3 is TGTGCCAGCAGCTTAGGGACAGGTGCTTACGAGCAGTACTTC. Protein: CASSLGTGAYEQYF.

The V gene is TRBV30, the J gene TRBJ1-2; D remains ambiguous. The CDR3 spans 13 residues. Germline CDR1 GTSNPN, CDR2 SVGIG (reference sequence). V gave up 3 bases and J gave up 2 bases, with 10 bases separating them. CDR3: CAWSRTDNYGYTF. CDR3 bases: TGTGCCTGGAGCCGGACTGACAACTATGGCTACACCTTC.

In this sample, this clone turned up once. The V gene is TRBV6-5, the J gene TRBJ2-2; 8 nucleotides agree with TRBD2. In germline, CDR1 is MNHEY, CDR2 SVGAGI. The CDR3 extends over 14 amino acids. V lost 8 bases to trimming and J lost 5 bases; unmatched junction nucleotides: 7. Here the CDR3 DNA reads TGTGCCAGCTATGACCCGGGGGGGACCGGGGAGCTGTTTTTT. It yields the protein CASYDPGGTGELFF.

The chain employs TRBV27 and TRBJ2-1; TRBD2 agrees at 12 bases. This CDR3 is built from 17 residues. CDR1 MNHEY and CDR2 SMNVEV come from the germline V gene (reference sequence). Trimming took 11 bases from V and 8 from J; bases not matched to a gene: 19. The CDR3 DNA follows: TGTGCCGAAGCCTGGGGGCCTAGCGGGAGGGCTTCTCATGAGCAGTTCTTC. Translated, it gives CAEAWGPSGRASHEQFF.

This clone was seen a handful of times. The chain combines TRBV29-1 with TRBJ2-1; 10 bases map to TRBD2. Germline CDR1 reads SQVTM; CDR2 reads ANQGSEA. The length of the CDR3 is 14 residues. J gave up 7 bases and V 6 bases, and 9 bases lay outside the gene matches. The CDR3 nucleotides are TGCAGCGTAGCCAGCGGGGGGGCCCTGAATGAGCAGTTCTTC. Protein product: CSVASGGALNEQFF.

The chain carries TRBV9 and TRBJ2-3, with 7 positions matching TRBD2. Germline assignment: CDR1 SGDLS and CDR2 YYNGEE. The CDR3 is made up of 17 amino acids. Trimming removed 0 bases from V and 2 bases from J; junction bases left unmatched: 9. CDR3 sequence reads: CASSVEGRGTFTDTQYF. The CDR3, as DNA: TGTGCCAGCAGCGTAGAAGGGCGGGGGACTTTCACAGATACGCAGTATTTT.

The chain carries TRBV9 and TRBJ1-3; perhaps TRBD1 as D (5 bases). This CDR3 spans 15 amino acids. V shed 3 bases and J shed 8 bases, with 18 bases lying between them. The germline CDR1 and CDR2 sequences are SGDLS and YYNGEE. CDR3 nucleotides: TGTGCCAGCAGCGAGGGGCAGGGTCTGCAATACACCATATATTTT. Translation gives CASSEGQGLQYTIYF.